The subject of this entry is one T cell receptor beta chain. The antigen is undetermined. Together with a sample-barcoded 5' primer, a J-beta primer mix was included in a second PCR lasting about 7 to 11 cycles. In TCRdb, the 5' RACE reads were re-called with MiXCR into one record per CDR3 protein. This table holds some 900,000 distinct CDR3 sequences, 48% found once. These data belong to a study of blood T cells in healthy people across ages. Points from the study as a whole: Greater diversity and more naive CD4+ cells were seen in long-lived donors than in aged donors. The study regarded diversity estimates from one million T cells as underestimates.

The germline CDR1 and CDR2 sequences are MNHNY and SVGAGI (reference sequence). CDR3 length equals 14 residues. The V end was cut by 2 bases, the J end by 0 bases, with 8 bases between. The draw of peripheral blood yielded ten milliliters from each donor. Per sample, no less than 5 micrograms of total RNA were extracted. The chain links TRBV6-6 to TRBJ2-7; D call uncertain. This receptor was identified in a man aged 25-40 years in good health. Sequences were obtained from blood. The CDR3 DNA sequence: TGTGCCAGCAGTTACGAAAGACCCTCCTACGAGCAGTACTTC. Translated, it gives CASSYERPSYEQYF.